Listed here are 2 T cell receptor beta chains from one sample, sequenced in a study of OX40 agonist ivuxolimab in advanced cancers. The assay was immunoSEQ multiplex PCR, and TCRdb's table has in-frame clones only and misses some. This table holds roughly 65,000 clones, around 87% found once. The sample here was CD4+ or CD8+ T cells sorted from blood, taken in a trial of the OX40 agonist ivuxolimab. These receptors were collected from an adult with an advanced solid tumor such as melanoma, head and neck, liver or kidney cancer.

The V and J genes are TRBV7-9 and TRBJ2-7; D is ambiguous. The germline CDR1 and CDR2 sequences are SEHNR and FQNEAQ (reference sequence). CDR3 length equals 13 residues. Trimming removed 1 base at V and 2 bases at J, with 6 bases between. Here the CDR3 reads CASSLGATYEQYF. The CDR3 coding sequence is TGTGCCAGCAGCTTAGGGGCTACCTACGAGCAGTACTTC.

CDR3 amino acids: CAWSARDRPYYGYTF. Here the CDR3 DNA reads TGTGCCTGGAGTGCTCGGGACAGGCCGTACTATGGCTACACCTTC. V is TRBV30 and J is TRBJ1-2; 8 nucleotides match TRBD1. Germline V CDR1 and CDR2: GTSNPN, SVGIG (reference sequence). The length of the CDR3 is 15 residues. After removal of 1 base from V and 3 bases from J, the junction contained 7 bases not matched to a gene.